The 30 T cell receptor beta chains below all came from one sample that was sequenced in a study of OX40 agonist ivuxolimab in advanced cancers. Data came from immunoSEQ multiplex PCR; TCRdb stores just in-frame clones and leaves some out. The table lists about 70,000 clones, 88% of them singletons. Material: CD4+ or CD8+ T cells sorted from blood, obtained in a trial of the OX40 agonist ivuxolimab. The receptor source for this set is an adult with an advanced solid tumor such as melanoma, head and neck, liver or kidney cancer.

In its sample, this clone was seen once. The chain recombines TRBV6-5 with TRBJ1-2, with 7 bases that match TRBD1. The junction had 11 bases not matched to a gene; V was cut back by 7 bases and J by 3 bases. The CDR3 has 15 residues. Germline loops: CDR1 MNHEY, CDR2 SVGAGI. The CDR3 nucleotides read TGTGCCAGCACCAGAAAGCGACAGGGCGACTATGGCTACACCTTC. This sequence encodes CASTRKRQGDYGYTF.

V and J are TRBV15 and TRBJ1-2; D gene uncertain. CDR1 is LNHNV and CDR2 is YYDKDF in the germline V gene (reference sequence). With 0 bases removed from V and 7 bases from J, the gap between germline ends came to 15 bases. There are 15 residues in the CDR3. The CDR3 sequence: CATSRDLPRLAGYTF. In nucleotides, the CDR3 is TGTGCCACCAGCAGAGATCTACCCCGGCTTGCTGGCTACACCTTC.

The rearrangement joins TRBV11-2 to TRBJ2-5, with D perhaps TRBD2 (5 bases). Trimming removed 5 bases from V and 4 bases from J, with 23 bases in between. From germline, CDR1 is SGHAT and CDR2 FQNNGV. This CDR3 has 17 amino acids. The CDR3 DNA reads TGTGCCAGCAGCCGGAGGCCCACTAATTGGGTTCGAGAGACCCAGTACTTC. Translated, it gives CASSRRPTNWVRETQYF. The entire variable domain, with the rest obtained from reference TRBV11-2 and TRBJ2-5, is as follows: EAGVAQSPRYKIIEKRQSVAFWCNPISGHATLYWYQQILGQGPKLLIQFQNNGVVDDSQLPKDRFSAERLKGVDSTLKIQPAKLEDSAVYLCASSRRPTNWVRETQYFGPGTRLLVL.

The chain combines TRBV7-6 with TRBJ1-4; a possible D gene is TRBD1 (5 bases). Germline lookup yields CDR1 SGHVS and CDR2 FNYEAQ. This CDR3 contains 14 residues. V was trimmed by 5 bases and J by 5 bases, leaving 12 bases between them. The CDR3 protein is CASSVGQGNEKLFF. In DNA, the CDR3 is TGTGCCAGCAGCGTCGGGCAGGGCAATGAAAAACTGTTTTTT. The variable domain in full, with the rest retrieved from reference TRBV7-6 and TRBJ1-4, is GAGVSQSPRYKVTKRGQDVALRCDPISGHVSLYWYRQALGQGPEFLTYFNYEAQQDKSGLPNDRFSAERPEGSISTLTIQRTEQRDSAMYRCASSVGQGNEKLFFGSGTQLSVL.

The genes are TRBV7-9 and TRBJ1-2; 8 positions agree with TRBD1. CDR3 size: 14 residues. The V gene's germline CDR1 is SEHNR and CDR2 FQNEAQ (reference sequence). Germline trimming cut 0 bases from V and 7 bases from J; bases unmatched to any gene: 4. CDR3 nucleotides: TGTGCCAGCAGCTTAGCTGCAGGGGGCGTTGGCTACACCTTC. It codes for CASSLAAGGVGYTF. The full variable domain, with the rest looked up from reference TRBV7-9 and TRBJ1-2, is DTGVSQNPRHKITKRGQNVTFRCDPISEHNRLYWYRQTLGQGPEFLTYFQNEAQLEKSRLLSDRFSAERPKGSFSTLEIQRTEQGDSAMYLCASSLAAGGVGYTFGSGTRLTVV.

The chain has TRBV6-4 and TRBJ2-2; 7 bases agree with TRBD2. V was pared by 8 bases and J by 3 bases, with 9 bases of the junction left unmatched. Per the germline V gene, CDR1 is MRHNA and CDR2 is SNTAGT. There are 15 residues in the CDR3. The CDR3 bases are TGTGCCAGCGGAGCGCGCGGGGGTTACACCGGGGAGCTGTTTTTT. This gives the protein CASGARGGYTGELFF.

The J gene is TRBJ2-2, the V gene TRBV9; D gene uncertain. V was pared by 0 bases and J by 6 bases, with 12 bases between. The CDR3 is 15 residues long. The germline V gene encodes CDR1 SGDLS and CDR2 YYNGEE. DNA for the CDR3: TGTGCCAGCAGCGTAGGACCTTCCACGGCCGGGGAGCTGTTTTTT. Translation gives CASSVGPSTAGELFF.

The chain employs TRBV5-4 and TRBJ2-2; the D is unclear. V was pared by 4 bases and J by 5 bases, with 9 bases between. The CDR3 has 13 residues. Germline V gene data show CDR1 as SGHNT and CDR2 as YYREEE (reference sequence). CDR3 residues: CASSQASTGELFF. CDR3 sequence (DNA): TGTGCCAGCAGCCAAGCCAGTACCGGGGAGCTGTTTTTT. Together with reference TRBV5-4 and TRBJ2-2, the CDR3 gives the full variable domain: ETGVTQSPTHLIKTRGQQVTLRCSSQSGHNTVSWYQQALGQGPQFIFQYYREEENGRGNFPPRFSGLQFPNYSSELNVNALELDDSALYLCASSQASTGELFFGEGSRLTVL.

J is TRBJ2-2 and V is TRBV19; 11 bases map to TRBD1. CDR1 is LNHDA, CDR2 SQIVND, per germline (reference sequence). The trim removed 6 bases at V and 5 bases at J, leaving 5 bases unmatched. CDR3 size: 15 residues. CDR3 nucleotides: TGTGCCAGTAGCCCGGGACAGGGGGGAACCGGGGAGCTGTTTTTT. It encodes CASSPGQGGTGELFF.

The gene calls are TRBV20-1 and TRBJ1-2; 10 bases agree with TRBD1. CDR1 and CDR2 from the germline V gene are DFQATT and SNEGSKA (reference sequence). The CDR3 has 11 residues. For the CDR3, the DNA is TGCAGCGTGGACAGGGGGAACGGCTACACCTTC. This sequence encodes CSVDRGNGYTF.

The genes are TRBV6-5 and TRBJ1-2, with D perhaps matching TRBD1 (5 bases). The length of the CDR3 is 16 residues. The V end lost 2 bases, the J end lost 3 bases, and 16 bases lay between the germline ends. In germline, CDR1 is MNHEY, CDR2 SVGAGI. CDR3 coding DNA: TGTGCCAGCAGTTACGCCCGAAGTTCGGGGCACTATGGCTACACCTTC. Translating gives CASSYARSSGHYGYTF.

This rearrangement joins TRBV7-2 to TRBJ1-6, with a weak D call TRBD1 (5 bases). V dropped 6 bases and J dropped 3 bases, with 15 bases sitting between them. This CDR3 has 16 amino acids. The germline gives CDR1 SGHTA, CDR2 FQGNSA. The CDR3 nucleotides read TGTGCCAGCAGGCGTTCCGGGACGGACTATAATTCACCCCTCCACTTT. Translating gives CASRRSGTDYNSPLHF. The full variable domain, with the rest looked up from reference TRBV7-2 and TRBJ1-6, is GAGVSQSPSNKVTEKGKDVELRCDPISGHTALYWYRQSLGQGLEFLIYFQGNSAPDKSGLPSDRFSAERTGGSVSTLTIQRTQQEDSAVYLCASRRSGTDYNSPLHFGNGTRLTVT.

V usage is TRBV9 and J usage is TRBJ2-1; 8 positions agree with TRBD1. The CDR3 loop spans 17 amino acids. Germline V gene data show CDR1 as SGDLS and CDR2 as YYNGEE. Germline trimming cut 2 bases from V and 4 bases from J; bases unmatched to any gene: 11. The CDR3 nucleotides read TGTGCCAGCAGCGTGAGACAGGGGCGAGACCCTTACAATGAGCAGTTCTTC. It encodes CASSVRQGRDPYNEQFF.

This chain links TRBV11-2 with TRBJ1-2; TRBD1 aligns across 7 bases. The CDR3 is 15 residues long. The germline CDR1 and CDR2 sequences are SGHAT and FQNNGV. V shed 3 bases, J shed 7 bases, and the junction held 11 bases outside the gene matches. CDR3 DNA sequence: TGTGCCAGCAGCTTTTACAGGGGATGGGAAGGTGGCTACACCTTC. Translated, it gives CASSFYRGWEGGYTF. The variable domain in full, with the rest retrieved from reference TRBV11-2 and TRBJ1-2, is EAGVAQSPRYKIIEKRQSVAFWCNPISGHATLYWYQQILGQGPKLLIQFQNNGVVDDSQLPKDRFSAERLKGVDSTLKIQPAKLEDSAVYLCASSFYRGWEGGYTFGSGTRLTVV.

CDR3 DNA sequence: TGTGCCAGCAGCTTGGCCCAGGTCTCTGGAAACACCATATATTTT. It codes for CASSLAQVSGNTIYF. This chain uses TRBV5-4 with TRBJ1-3; D unresolved. V shed 0 bases and J shed 0 bases, with 7 bases lying between them. This CDR3 spans 15 amino acids. Germline V gene sequence: CDR1 SGHNT, CDR2 YYREEE (reference sequence).

This clone has just one count. This rearrangement joins TRBV28 to TRBJ2-5; 15 bases map to TRBD2. V was pared by 4 bases and J by 5 bases, with 11 bases of the junction left unmatched. The CDR3 sequence is 18 residues long. The germline V gene encodes CDR1 MDHEN and CDR2 SYDVKM. The CDR3, as DNA: TGTGCCAGCAGTTCGGGGACTAGCGGGAGGTCTCTGGGGGAGACCCAGTACTTC. Its protein product is CASSSGTSGRSLGETQYF.

This chain connects TRBV6-1 to TRBJ1-4; 8 bases are shared with TRBD1. The CDR3 sequence is 16 residues long. CDR1 and CDR2 (germline): MNHNS, SASEGT. J gave up 8 bases and V 2 bases, and 10 bases lay outside the gene matches. CDR3 nucleotides: TGTGCCAGCAGTGAATCATGGACAGGGAAAACCGAAAAACTGTTTTTT. Protein sequence: CASSESWTGKTEKLFF.

This chain links TRBV25-1 with TRBJ1-2; unclear D gene. Germline CDR1 and CDR2: MGHDK and SYGVNS. This CDR3 is 12 amino acids long. The ends were cut back, 10 bases at V and 2 bases at J, with 11 bases in the middle. The CDR3: CATAGANYGYTF. The CDR3 DNA follows: TGTGCCACCGCGGGAGCGAACTATGGCTACACCTTC.

The chain is built from TRBV19 and TRBJ2-2, with TRBD1 matching over 8 bases. This CDR3 has 15 residues. After removal of 7 bases from V and 1 base from J, the junction contained 5 bases not matched to a gene. Germline CDR1 reads LNHDA; CDR2 reads SQIVND (reference sequence). The CDR3 nucleotides are TGTGCCAGTATTGGGACAGGCCAGAACACCGGGGAGCTGTTTTTT. This gives the protein CASIGTGQNTGELFF.

The rearrangement links TRBV11-2 to TRBJ2-3; a weak D match, TRBD2 (5 bases). Trimming pared 2 bases from V and 3 bases from J, leaving 9 bases between. CDR1 is SGHAT and CDR2 is FQNNGV in the germline V gene. The CDR3 consists of 14 residues. The CDR3 loop reads CASSLPRGTDTQYF. The CDR3 nucleotides are TGTGCCAGCAGCTTACCTCGGGGTACAGATACGCAGTATTTT.

This chain links TRBV27 with TRBJ1-3; tentatively, D is TRBD1 (6 bases). This CDR3 is 14 amino acids long. Trimming shortened V by 2 bases and J by 2 bases, and 7 bases separated the two germline ends. Germline CDR1 is MNHEY and CDR2 is SMNVEV (reference sequence). The DNA for the CDR3 is TGTGCCAGCAGTTTAGCAGGGGCTGGAAACACCATATATTTT. The encoded protein is CASSLAGAGNTIYF.

The rearrangement joins TRBV7-9 to TRBJ2-7; 9 positions agree with TRBD2. V trimming: 4 bases; J trimming: 7 bases; junction bases outside the gene matches: 11. The V gene's germline CDR1 is SEHNR and CDR2 FQNEAQ (reference sequence). CDR3 length: 15 residues. This chain's CDR3 is CASSSRVAGAGEQYF. CDR3 DNA: TGTGCCAGCAGCTCCCGAGTAGCGGGAGCAGGGGAGCAGTACTTC.

The V and J genes are TRBV7-8 and TRBJ2-6, with D possibly being TRBD1 (6 bases). Deletions cut 1 base from V and 1 base from J, with 14 bases between. The CDR3 runs 18 residues. Germline V gene data show CDR1 as SGHVS and CDR2 as FQNEAQ. In nucleotides, the CDR3 is TGTGCCAGCAGCTTAGTCGGCAGGGGTCGGTCTGGGGCCAACGTCCTGACTTTC. Protein sequence: CASSLVGRGRSGANVLTF.

This clone showed up just once. This rearrangement joins TRBV7-9 to TRBJ2-7; perhaps D is TRBD1 or TRBD2 (5 bases each). V was pared by 3 bases and J by 7 bases, with 10 bases between. The CDR3 spans 12 residues. Germline loops: CDR1 SEHNR, CDR2 FQNEAQ (reference sequence). The CDR3 bases are TGTGCCAGCAGCTTCGGGACGGGAGAGCAGTACTTC. Translation gives CASSFGTGEQYF.

The rearrangement links TRBV5-4 to TRBJ2-3; D is uncertain. V shed 3 bases and J shed 3 bases, with 5 bases lying between them. This CDR3 is 12 amino acids long. Germline lookup yields CDR1 SGHNT and CDR2 YYREEE (reference sequence). CDR3 bases: TGTGCCAGCAGCTCCATTACAGATACGCAGTATTTT. Protein: CASSSITDTQYF.

The sample holds one count of this clone. This chain links TRBV5-1 with TRBJ2-5; perhaps TRBD1 as D (5 bases). Germline assignment: CDR1 SGHRS and CDR2 YFSETQ. Between the trimmed V and J ends, which lost 1 base and 3 bases, there was a span of 7 bases. The CDR3 is made up of 13 amino acids. The CDR3 loop reads CASSLPGKETQYF. CDR3 sequence (DNA): TGCGCCAGCAGCTTGCCAGGGAAAGAGACCCAGTACTTC.

The chain employs TRBV30 and TRBJ2-1; D tentatively fits TRBD1 or TRBD2 (5 bases each). Germline values: CDR1 GTSNPN, CDR2 SVGIG (reference sequence). Trimming removed 0 bases from V and 6 bases from J, with 15 bases in between. This CDR3 contains 15 residues. CDR3 residues: CAWSVRGNPSNEQFF. The CDR3 DNA reads TGTGCCTGGAGTGTTCGGGGCAACCCTTCCAATGAGCAGTTCTTC.

Only a few counts were recorded for this clone. The chain carries TRBV2 and TRBJ1-5, with D tentatively TRBD1 (6 bases). V gave up 5 bases and J gave up 8 bases, with 10 bases separating them. The germline gives CDR1 SNHLY, CDR2 FYNNEI. The CDR3 loop spans 12 amino acids. The CDR3 is CASSNRVEPQHF. As DNA, the CDR3 is TGTGCCAGCAGTAACAGGGTAGAGCCCCAGCATTTT.

The J gene is TRBJ1-1, the V gene TRBV29-1; tentative D call: TRBD1 (5 bases). CDR3 length: 14 residues. Germline loops: CDR1 SQVTM, CDR2 ANQGSEA. Trimming stripped 5 bases from V and 1 base from J, with 14 bases between. CDR3 in amino acids: CSVPQGGQNTEAFF. Written as DNA, the CDR3 is TGCAGCGTTCCGCAGGGTGGGCAGAACACTGAAGCTTTCTTT.

The V and J genes are TRBV5-1 and TRBJ1-5; unclear D gene. The germline CDR1 and CDR2 sequences are SGHRS and YFSETQ. This CDR3 is 20 amino acids long. Between the trimmed V and J ends, which lost 4 bases and 0 bases, there was a span of 26 bases. The CDR3 is CASSKKKPWAHLYSNQPQHF. The CDR3 DNA is TGCGCCAGCAGCAAAAAAAAACCCTGGGCTCACCTATATAGCAATCAGCCCCAGCATTTT. Together with reference TRBV5-1 and TRBJ1-5, the CDR3 gives the full variable domain: KAGVTQTPRYLIKTRGQQVTLSCSPISGHRSVSWYQQTPGQGLQFLFEYFSETQRNKGNFPGRFSGRQFSNSRSEMNVSTLELGDSALYLCASSKKKPWAHLYSNQPQHFGDGTRLSIL.